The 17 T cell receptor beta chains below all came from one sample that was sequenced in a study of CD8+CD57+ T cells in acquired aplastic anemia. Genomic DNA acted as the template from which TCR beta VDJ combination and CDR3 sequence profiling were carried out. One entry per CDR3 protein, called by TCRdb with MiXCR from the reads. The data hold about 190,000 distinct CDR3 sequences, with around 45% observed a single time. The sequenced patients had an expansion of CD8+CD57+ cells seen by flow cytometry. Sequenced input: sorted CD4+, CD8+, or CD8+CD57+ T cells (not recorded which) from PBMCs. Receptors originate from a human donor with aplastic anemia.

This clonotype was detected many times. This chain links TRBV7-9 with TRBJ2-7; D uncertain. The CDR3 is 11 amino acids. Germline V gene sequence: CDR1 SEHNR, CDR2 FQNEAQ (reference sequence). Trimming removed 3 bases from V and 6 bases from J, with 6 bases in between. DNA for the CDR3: TGTGCCAGCAGCTTTTTTGGCGAGCAGTACTTC. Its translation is CASSFFGEQYF.

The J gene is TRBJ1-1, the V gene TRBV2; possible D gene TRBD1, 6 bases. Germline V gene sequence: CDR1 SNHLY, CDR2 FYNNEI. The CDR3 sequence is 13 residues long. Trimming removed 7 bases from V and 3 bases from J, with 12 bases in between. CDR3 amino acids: CASTPGAYTEAFF. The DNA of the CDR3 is TGTGCCAGCACCCCAGGGGCCTACACTGAAGCTTTCTTT.

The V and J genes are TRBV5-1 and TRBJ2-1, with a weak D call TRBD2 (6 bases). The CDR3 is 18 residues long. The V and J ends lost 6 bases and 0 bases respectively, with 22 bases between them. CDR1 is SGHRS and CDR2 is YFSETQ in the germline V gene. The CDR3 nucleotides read TGCGCCAGCACCTCCGTCAGCGGGTTTCAGAGCTCCTACAATGAGCAGTTCTTC. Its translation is CASTSVSGFQSSYNEQFF.

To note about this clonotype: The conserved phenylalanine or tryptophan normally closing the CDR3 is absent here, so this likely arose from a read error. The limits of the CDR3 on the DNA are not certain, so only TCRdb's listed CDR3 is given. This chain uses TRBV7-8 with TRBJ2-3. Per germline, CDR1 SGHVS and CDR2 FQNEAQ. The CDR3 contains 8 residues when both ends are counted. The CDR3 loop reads CASSLAPR.

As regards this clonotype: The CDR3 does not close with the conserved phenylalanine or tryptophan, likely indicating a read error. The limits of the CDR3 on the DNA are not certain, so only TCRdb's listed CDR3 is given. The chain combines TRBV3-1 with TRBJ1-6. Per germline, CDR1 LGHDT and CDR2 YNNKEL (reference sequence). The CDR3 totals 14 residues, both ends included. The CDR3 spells CASSQGPTPTPLRS.

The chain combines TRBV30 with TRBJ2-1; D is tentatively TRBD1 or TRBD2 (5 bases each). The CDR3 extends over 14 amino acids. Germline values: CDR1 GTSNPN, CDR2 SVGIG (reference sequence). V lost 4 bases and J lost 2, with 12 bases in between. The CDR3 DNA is TGTGCCTGGATACGGGACGGTCCCTACAATGAGCAGTTCTTC. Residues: CAWIRDGPYNEQFF.

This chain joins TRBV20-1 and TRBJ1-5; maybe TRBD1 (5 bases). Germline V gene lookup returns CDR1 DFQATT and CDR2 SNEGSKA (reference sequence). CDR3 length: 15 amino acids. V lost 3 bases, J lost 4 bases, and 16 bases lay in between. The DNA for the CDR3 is TGCAGTGCTAGCGCCTCAGGGAAGGAAAATCAGCCCCAGCATTTT. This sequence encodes CSASASGKENQPQHF.

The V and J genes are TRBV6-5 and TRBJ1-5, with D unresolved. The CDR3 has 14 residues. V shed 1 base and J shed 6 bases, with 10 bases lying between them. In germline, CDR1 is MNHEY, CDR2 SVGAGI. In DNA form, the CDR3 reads TGTGCCAGCAGTTACTGGAGAGAGGGTCAGCCCCAGCATTTT. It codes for CASSYWREGQPQHF.

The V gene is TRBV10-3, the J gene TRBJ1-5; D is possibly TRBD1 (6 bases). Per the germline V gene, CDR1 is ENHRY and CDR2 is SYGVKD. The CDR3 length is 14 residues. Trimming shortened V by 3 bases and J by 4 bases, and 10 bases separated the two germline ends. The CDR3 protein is CAISEDRNNQPQHF. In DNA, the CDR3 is TGTGCCATCAGTGAAGACAGGAATAATCAGCCCCAGCATTTT.

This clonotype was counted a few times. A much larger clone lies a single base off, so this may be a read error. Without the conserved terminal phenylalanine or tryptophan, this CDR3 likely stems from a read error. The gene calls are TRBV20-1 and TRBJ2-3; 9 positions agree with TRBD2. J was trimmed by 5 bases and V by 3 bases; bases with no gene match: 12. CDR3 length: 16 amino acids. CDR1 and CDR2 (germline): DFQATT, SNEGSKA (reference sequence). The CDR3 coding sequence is TGCAGTGCTAGCCCCCCGTCGGGACTAGCTATAGATACGCAGTATTCT. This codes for CSASPPSGLAIDTQYS.

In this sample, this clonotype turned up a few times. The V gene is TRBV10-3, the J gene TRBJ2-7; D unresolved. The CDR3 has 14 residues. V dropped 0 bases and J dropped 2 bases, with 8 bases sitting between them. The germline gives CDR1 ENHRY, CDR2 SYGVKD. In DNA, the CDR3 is TGTGCCATCAGTGAGTCCCTCGTAGCCTACGAGCAGTACTTC. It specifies CAISESLVAYEQYF.

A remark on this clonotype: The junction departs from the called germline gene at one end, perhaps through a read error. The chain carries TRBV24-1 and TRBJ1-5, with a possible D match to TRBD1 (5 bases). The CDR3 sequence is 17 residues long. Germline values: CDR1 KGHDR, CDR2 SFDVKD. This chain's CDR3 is CATSDFGQGGNNEPQHF. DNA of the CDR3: TGTGCCACCAGTGATTTTGGGCAGGGCGGGAACAATGAGCCCCAGCATTTT.

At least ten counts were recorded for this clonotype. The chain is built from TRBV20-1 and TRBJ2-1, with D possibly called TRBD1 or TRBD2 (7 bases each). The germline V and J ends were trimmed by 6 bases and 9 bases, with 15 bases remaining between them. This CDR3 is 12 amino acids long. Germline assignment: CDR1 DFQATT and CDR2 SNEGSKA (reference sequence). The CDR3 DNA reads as TGCAGTGCCGGGCCAGGGGGGGGTGAGCAGTTCTTC. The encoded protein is CSAGPGGGEQFF.

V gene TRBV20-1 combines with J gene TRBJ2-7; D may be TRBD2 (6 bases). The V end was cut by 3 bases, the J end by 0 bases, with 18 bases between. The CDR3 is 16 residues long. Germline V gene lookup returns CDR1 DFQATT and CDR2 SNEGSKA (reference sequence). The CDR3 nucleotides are TGCAGTGCTAGTAGTTACGGGGAGGTAGTCTCCTACGAGCAGTACTTC. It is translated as CSASSYGEVVSYEQYF.

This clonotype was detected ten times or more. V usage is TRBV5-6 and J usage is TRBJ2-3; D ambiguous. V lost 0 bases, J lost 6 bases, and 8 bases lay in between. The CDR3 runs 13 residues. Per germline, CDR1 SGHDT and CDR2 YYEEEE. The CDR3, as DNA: TGTGCCAGCAGCTTGGATCTTGGGGATACGCAGTATTTT. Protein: CASSLDLGDTQYF.

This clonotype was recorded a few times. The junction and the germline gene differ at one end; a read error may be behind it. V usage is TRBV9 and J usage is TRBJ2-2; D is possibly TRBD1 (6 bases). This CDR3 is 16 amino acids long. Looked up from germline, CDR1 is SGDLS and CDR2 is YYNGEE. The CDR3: CASGVRGAANTGELFF. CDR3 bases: TGTGCCAGCGGCGTCAGGGGTGCCGCGAACACCGGGGAGCTGTTTTTT.

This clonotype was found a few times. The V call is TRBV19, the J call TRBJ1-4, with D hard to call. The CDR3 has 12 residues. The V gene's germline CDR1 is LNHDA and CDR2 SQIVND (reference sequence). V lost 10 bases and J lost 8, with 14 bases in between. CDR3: CATRRGGEKLFF. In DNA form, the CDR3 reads TGTGCCACTCGACGAGGAGGGGAAAAACTGTTTTTT.